This T cell receptor beta chain was identified in a study of beta chain features in type 1 diabetes. At the level of the study: In all, around 110,000,000 sorted cells from all samples were analyzed. Study results and caveats: It was among patients, rather than healthy donors, that naive, central memory and Treg TCRB repertoires appeared more similar.

Stem cell-like memory, regulatory, central memory and naive CD4+ cells were sorted via CD45RO/CCR7/CD25/CD127/CD95/CD27. Sorting produced populations that all topped 95% purity. What was sequenced were expressed TCRB transcripts, since all of the isolated RNA had been reverse transcribed. TCRdb's copy holds only in-frame clones and misses some; the assay was immunoSEQ multiplex PCR. The sample holds around 310,000 clones, roughly 11% seen once. Note on this clone: Antigen unknown.

Germline assignment: CDR1 SGHNT and CDR2 YYREEE (reference sequence). The CDR3 is 15 residues long. V was clipped by 4 bases and J by 3 bases; unmatched bases: 5. V is TRBV5-4 and J is TRBJ2-1; 9 bases map to TRBD1. Sequencing used naive CD4+ T cells from blood. The origin of this receptor is a woman aged 25 to 39 in good health. Written as DNA, the CDR3 is TGTGCCAGCAGCGTCGGACAGGGGTTCTACAATGAGCAGTTCTTC. This sequence encodes CASSVGQGFYNEQFF.